This T cell receptor (beta chain) originates from a study of early T cells in non-severe SARS-CoV-2 infection. TCRdb re-called the 5' RACE reads with MiXCR, one entry per CDR3 protein. The sample yields around 98,000 distinct CDR3 sequences, 8% to 13% seen once. The germline gives CDR1 SGDLS, CDR2 YYNGEE. The V end was cut by 0 bases, the J end by 3 bases, with 14 bases between. The CDR3 loop spans 16 amino acids. This clonotype came up a few times. The receptor was derived from an adult who was a healthcare worker with PCR-confirmed SARS-CoV-2 infection or an uninfected control (not recorded which). J is TRBJ2-3 and V is TRBV9, with TRBD2 as a possible D gene (5 bases). Sequenced input: whole blood. The CDR3, as DNA: TGTGCCAGCAGCGTAGGAGACCGGAGGTCGACAGATACGCAGTATTTT. Its translation: CASSVGDRRSTDTQYF.